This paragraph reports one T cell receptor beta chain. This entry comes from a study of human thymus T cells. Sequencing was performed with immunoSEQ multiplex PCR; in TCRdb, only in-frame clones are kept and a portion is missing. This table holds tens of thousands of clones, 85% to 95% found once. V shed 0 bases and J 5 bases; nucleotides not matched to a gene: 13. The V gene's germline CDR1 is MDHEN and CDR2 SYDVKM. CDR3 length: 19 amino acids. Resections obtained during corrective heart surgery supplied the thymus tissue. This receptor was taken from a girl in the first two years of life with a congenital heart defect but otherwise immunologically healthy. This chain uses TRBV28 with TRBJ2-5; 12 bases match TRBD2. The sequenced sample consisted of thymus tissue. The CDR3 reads CASSLCTAATSGRTETQYF. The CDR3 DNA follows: TGTGCCAGCAGTTTATGCACAGCCGCGACTAGCGGGAGAACGGAGACCCAGTACTTC.